This T cell receptor beta chain was obtained from a study of OX40 agonist ivuxolimab in advanced cancers. The CDR3 consists of 15 residues. Profiling relied on immunoSEQ multiplex PCR, and the TCRdb table lists in-frame clones only, not all of them. The sample yields roughly 50,000 clones, roughly 89% seen once. This clone was recorded once. The antigen is undetermined. Study-wide findings and caveats: Relatively little clonal expansion, among the lowest observed, appeared in partial responders at 0.1-3.0 mg/kg. Average numbers of expanded clones were greater in CD8+ T cells than in CD4+.

People who had autoimmune disease history or systemic immunosuppression were excluded. The origin of this receptor is an adult with an advanced solid tumor such as melanoma, head and neck, liver or kidney cancer. Source: CD4+ or CD8+ T cells sorted from blood, taken in a trial of the OX40 agonist ivuxolimab. V and J are TRBV21-1 and TRBJ1-6; the D call TRBD1 from the table was never checked on the DNA. TRBV21-1 is assigned pseudogene status. DNA of the CDR3: TGTGCCAGCAGCAAAAAGGGGATCTATAATTCACCCCTCCACTTT. Translation: CASSKKGIYNSPLHF.